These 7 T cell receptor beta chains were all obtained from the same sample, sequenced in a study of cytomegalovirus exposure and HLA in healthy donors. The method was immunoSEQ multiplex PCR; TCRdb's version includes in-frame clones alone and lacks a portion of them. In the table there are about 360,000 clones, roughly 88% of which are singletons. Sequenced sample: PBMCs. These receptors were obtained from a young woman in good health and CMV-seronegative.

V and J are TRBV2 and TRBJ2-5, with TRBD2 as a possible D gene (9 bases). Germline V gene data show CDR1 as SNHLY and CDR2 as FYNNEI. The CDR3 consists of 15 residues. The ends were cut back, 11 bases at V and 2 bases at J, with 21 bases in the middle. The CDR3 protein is CASQGASGTQETQYF. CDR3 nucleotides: TGTGCCTCTCAGGGGGCTAGCGGGACTCAAGAGACCCAGTACTTC.

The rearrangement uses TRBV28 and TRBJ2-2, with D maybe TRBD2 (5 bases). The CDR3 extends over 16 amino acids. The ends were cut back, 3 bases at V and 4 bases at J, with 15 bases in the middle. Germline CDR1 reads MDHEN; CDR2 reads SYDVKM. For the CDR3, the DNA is TGTGCCAGCAGTTTGTGGGGAAGCGGAACCACCGGGGAGCTGTTTTTT. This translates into CASSLWGSGTTGELFF.

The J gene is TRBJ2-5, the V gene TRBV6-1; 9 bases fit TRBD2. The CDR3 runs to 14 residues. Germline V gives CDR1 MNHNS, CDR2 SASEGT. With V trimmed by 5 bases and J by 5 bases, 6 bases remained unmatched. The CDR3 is CASSSSGTRETQYF. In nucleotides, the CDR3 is TGTGCCAGCAGTTCTAGCGGGACGCGTGAGACCCAGTACTTC.

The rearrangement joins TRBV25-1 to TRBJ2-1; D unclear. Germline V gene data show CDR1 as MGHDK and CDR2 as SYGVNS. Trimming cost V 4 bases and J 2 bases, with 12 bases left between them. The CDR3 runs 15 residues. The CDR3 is CASSGDFLPYNEQFF. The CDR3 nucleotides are TGTGCCAGCAGTGGTGACTTTCTCCCCTACAATGAGCAGTTCTTC.

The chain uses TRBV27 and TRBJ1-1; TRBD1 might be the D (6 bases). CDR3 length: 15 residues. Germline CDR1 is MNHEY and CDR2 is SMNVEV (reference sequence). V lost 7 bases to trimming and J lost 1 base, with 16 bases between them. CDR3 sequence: CASTVRTAPNTEAFF. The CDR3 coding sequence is TGTGCCAGCACCGTAAGGACAGCTCCGAACACTGAAGCTTTCTTT.

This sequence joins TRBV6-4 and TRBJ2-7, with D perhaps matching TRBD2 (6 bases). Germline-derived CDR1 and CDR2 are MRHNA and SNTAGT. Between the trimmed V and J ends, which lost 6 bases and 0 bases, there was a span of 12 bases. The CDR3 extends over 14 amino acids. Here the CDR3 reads CASRGLLPSYEQYF. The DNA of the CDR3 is TGTGCCAGCAGGGGACTCCTGCCCTCCTACGAGCAGTACTTC.

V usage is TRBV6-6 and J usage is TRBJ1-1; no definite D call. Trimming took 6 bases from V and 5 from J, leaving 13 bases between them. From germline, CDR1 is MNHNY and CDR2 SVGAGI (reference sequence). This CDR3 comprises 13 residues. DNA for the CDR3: TGTGCCAGCAGAAGGGAGGCTGGGACTGAAGCTTTCTTT. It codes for CASRREAGTEAFF.